Shown below are 17 T cell receptor beta chains from a single sample sequenced in a study of T cell changes during pregnancy in multiple sclerosis (dated by TCRdb to about 2019). The library was made by the immunoSEQ multiplex PCR assay. TCRdb mirrors the immuneACCESS table, restricted to in-frame sequences. Some clones are absent from its copies; in checked studies, under half trace to an unresolved V gene, and the reason for the others is unknown. Recorded for this sample are 45,000 to 50,000 clones; approximately 94% of them occurred a single time. Roughly 5% of the sample goes to the ten largest clones. The sample here was CD8+ T cells from peripheral blood mononuclear cells, taken before pregnancy. Every receptor here comes from a female donor with multiple sclerosis, enrolled in a pregnancy study.

The chain combines TRBV2 with TRBJ1-5; no clear D. CDR3 length: 12 residues. The V gene lost 6 bases and the J gene lost 6 bases, with 9 bases spanning the gap. CDR1 SNHLY and CDR2 FYNNEI come from the germline V gene. CDR3 coding DNA: TGTGCCAGCAGCGGTGGGCCTCAGCCCCAGCATTTT. As protein: CASSGGPQPQHF.

This CDR3 is CASSVRPEIDTQYF. The CDR3, as DNA: TGTGCCAGCAGCGTACGGCCGGAGATTGATACGCAGTATTTT. The chain carries TRBV9 and TRBJ2-3; unclear D gene. The CDR3 is made up of 14 amino acids. The V and J ends lost 1 base and 6 bases respectively, with 12 bases between them. Germline CDR1 and CDR2: SGDLS and YYNGEE.

This chain uses TRBV29-1 with TRBJ1-1; unclear D gene. Germline V lookup: CDR1 SQVTM, CDR2 ANQGSEA. The CDR3 length is 16 residues. Trimming stripped 0 bases from V and 2 bases from J, with 16 bases between. The CDR3 loop reads CSVEESAVLLNTEAFF. The CDR3 DNA follows: TGCAGCGTTGAAGAATCTGCTGTATTACTTAACACTGAAGCTTTCTTT.

J is TRBJ2-1 and V is TRBV27, with D possibly matching TRBD2 (5 bases). This CDR3 is built from 15 residues. Germline V lookup: CDR1 MNHEY, CDR2 SMNVEV (reference sequence). V gave up 3 bases and J gave up 1 base, with 10 bases separating them. CDR3 sequence reads: CASSLSGNSYNEQFF. The CDR3 DNA is TGTGCCAGCAGTTTGAGCGGTAATTCCTACAATGAGCAGTTCTTC.

The chain couples TRBV4-1 to TRBJ2-1, with 9 nucleotides matching TRBD2. This CDR3 region has 14 residues. Germline V gene sequence: CDR1 MGHRA, CDR2 YSYEKL. J lost 5 bases, V lost 2 bases, and 1 base had no gene match. The CDR3: CASSQIAGDNEQFF. The CDR3 nucleotides read TGCGCCAGCAGCCAAATAGCGGGAGACAATGAGCAGTTCTTC.

This chain joins TRBV7-3 and TRBJ2-1, with 11 bases fitting TRBD2. CDR1 is SGHTA, CDR2 FQGTGA, per germline. This CDR3 has 14 amino acids. V lost 5 bases and J lost 8; bases outside the gene matches: 5. The CDR3 sequence: CASSLSGRGDEQFF. The CDR3, as DNA: TGTGCCAGCAGCCTTAGCGGGAGGGGCGATGAGCAGTTCTTC. The entire variable domain, with the rest obtained from reference TRBV7-3 and TRBJ2-1, is as follows: GAGVSQTPSNKVTEKGKYVELRCDPISGHTALYWYRQSLGQGPEFLIYFQGTGAADDSGLPNDRFFAVRPEGSVSTLKIQRTERGDSAVYLCASSLSGRGDEQFFGPGTRLTVL.

The chain recombines TRBV9 with TRBJ1-1; 11 bases fit TRBD1. With V trimmed by 3 bases and J by 10 bases, 11 bases remained unmatched. This CDR3 region has 15 residues. The germline V gene encodes CDR1 SGDLS and CDR2 YYNGEE. For the CDR3, the DNA is TGTGCCAGCAGCGCGTACGGGACAGGGGGTGGTGGAGCTTTCTTT. Encoded protein: CASSAYGTGGGGAFF.

The chain employs TRBV29-1 and TRBJ1-2; 7 bases are a match to TRBD1. Unmatched junction bases numbered 7, after V lost 3 bases and J lost 0 bases. CDR3 length: 15 amino acids. Germline V CDR1 and CDR2: SQVTM, ANQGSEA. In nucleotides, the CDR3 is TGCAGCGTTGATTGGCGGGACAGCTCTAACTATGGCTACACCTTC. Its protein is CSVDWRDSSNYGYTF.

The chain joins TRBV19 to TRBJ2-7; 9 nucleotides agree with TRBD1. V dropped 5 bases and J dropped 7; count of bases not matched to a gene: 6. CDR1 and CDR2 (germline): LNHDA, SQIVND (reference sequence). This CDR3 has 13 amino acids. The chain's CDR3 is CASSPGTGNEQYF. CDR3 in DNA: TGTGCCAGTAGTCCCGGGACAGGGAATGAGCAGTACTTC.

The chain employs TRBV27 and TRBJ2-3; 9 bases are shared with TRBD2. The CDR3 totals 15 residues. Per germline, CDR1 MNHEY and CDR2 SMNVEV (reference sequence). The V gene end was trimmed by 3 bases and the J gene end by 2 bases; junction bases not matched to a gene: 3. The CDR3 spells CASSFLAGITDTQYF. In DNA, the CDR3 is TGTGCCAGCAGTTTTCTAGCGGGGATCACAGATACGCAGTATTTT.

The chain employs TRBV4-1 and TRBJ1-2; maybe TRBD1 (5 bases). This CDR3 has 16 residues. The V end lost 0 bases, the J end lost 4 bases, and 15 bases lay between the germline ends. The germline gives CDR1 MGHRA, CDR2 YSYEKL. In nucleotides, the CDR3 is TGCGCCAGCAGCCAAGATGGGGAGGGGAGTGCCTATGGCTACACCTTC. Its translation is CASSQDGEGSAYGYTF.

The chain is built from TRBV27 and TRBJ2-5; a weak D match, TRBD2 (5 bases). Looked up from germline, CDR1 is MNHEY and CDR2 is SMNVEV (reference sequence). The V and J ends lost 0 bases and 4 bases respectively, with 12 bases between them. This CDR3 comprises 15 residues. CDR3 sequence: CASSLSGIVGETQYF. CDR3 nucleotide sequence: TGTGCCAGCAGTTTATCCGGGATAGTAGGAGAGACCCAGTACTTC.

This chain connects TRBV28 to TRBJ1-1; no clear D. The length of the CDR3 is 12 residues. V shed 6 bases and J shed 2 bases, with 7 bases lying between them. Per germline, CDR1 MDHEN and CDR2 SYDVKM. The CDR3 coding sequence is TGTGCCAGCAGCTTTGTAAACACTGAAGCTTTCTTT. Translation gives CASSFVNTEAFF.

The chain employs TRBV5-1 and TRBJ1-1, with TRBD1 matching 11 bases. The CDR3 runs to 16 residues. Germline V gives CDR1 SGHRS, CDR2 YFSETQ. V was pared by 5 bases and J by 7 bases, with 13 bases of the junction left unmatched. CDR3 bases: TGCGCCAGCAGGAACGGGACAGGGGGTCGGTTGGGTGAAGCTTTCTTT. The encoded protein is CASRNGTGGRLGEAFF. Full variable domain (missing parts from reference TRBV5-1 and TRBJ1-1): KAGVTQTPRYLIKTRGQQVTLSCSPISGHRSVSWYQQTPGQGLQFLFEYFSETQRNKGNFPGRFSGRQFSNSRSEMNVSTLELGDSALYLCASRNGTGGRLGEAFFGQGTRLTVV.

The chain has TRBV7-9 and TRBJ1-3; D is unclear. The CDR3 totals 15 residues. V lost 5 bases, J lost 1 base, and 12 bases lay in between. Germline V lookup: CDR1 SEHNR, CDR2 FQNEAQ (reference sequence). The DNA for the CDR3 is TGTGCCAGCAGCCCCCCCGGCGGTTCTGGAAACACCATATATTTT. Translated: CASSPPGGSGNTIYF.

Comments on this clone: Additional DNA sequences in this sample encode the identical CDR3. V usage is TRBV19 and J usage is TRBJ2-1, with D perhaps matching TRBD1 (6 bases). V lost 6 bases and J lost 4, with 10 bases in between. CDR3 length: 13 amino acids. CDR1 is LNHDA and CDR2 is SQIVND in the germline V gene (reference sequence). CDR3 DNA sequence: TGTGCCAGTAGCATGGACAGTTACAATGAGCAGTTCTTC. Protein: CASSMDSYNEQFF.

This chain joins TRBV4-3 and TRBJ2-3, with D unclear. The CDR3 length is 12 residues. Trimming removed 6 bases from V and 2 bases from J, with 6 bases in between. Looked up from germline, CDR1 is LGHNA and CDR2 is YSLEER. The CDR3 DNA is TGCGCCAGCAGTACAATCACAGATACGCAGTATTTT. This codes for CASSTITDTQYF.